This T cell receptor beta chain was captured in a study of T cell responses to AZD1222 COVID-19 vaccine (dated by TCRdb to 2020 to 2023). About the investigation overall: A total of more than 230 trial participants underwent TCR sequencing, of whom 207 received two doses of AZD1222 and about 26 received two doses of the MenACWY control vaccine. Trial participants were enrolled into age subgroups of 18-55, 56-69 and 70-plus years, which contained around 150, 29 and 61 TCR-sequenced participants, respectively.

Paper-wide results and their limitations: In the small 56-69-year group, the increase in depth fell short of significance, most likely because of low power. Conclusions about previously exposed vaccinees are limited, since just 5 or 6 AZD1222 recipients were seropositive for SARS-CoV-2 at baseline. Participants were mostly white British, with more females than males. The authors suggested clonal diversity may have been underestimated. After two AZD1222 doses, spike-specific TCR breadth and depth were significantly higher than at day 0 and than in MenACWY recipients. Reportedly, almost half of the unique spike-specific TCRs recognized epitopes lying outside the regions that are mutated in the B.1.351 and B.1.1.7 variants. Because no day 14 peak-response samples were available, repertoires were characterized only after the peak T cell response. CD4 TCRs associated with the vaccine covered the entire spike protein, and the dominant responses were in regions 160-218 and 743-854.

With respect to this clone: Its binding antigen is unknown. Base qualities are missing; no much larger clone stands one base away.

For CDR1 and CDR2, the germline V gene lists KGHSH and LQKENI. V is reduced by 6 bases and J by 1 base, leaving a spacing of 8 bases between them. From the cysteine up to the phenylalanine, the CDR3 has a length of 13 residues. The only DNA kept is the CDR3, 39 bases in frame from the first base. Sample time point, as interpreted from the label and publication: about 28 days (+/-7) after the second vaccine dose. Because spike-specific TCR depth and breadth did not differ between the two schedules, AZD1222 recipients who got a second dose at roughly 4 weeks were pooled with those who got a second dose at roughly 12 weeks. Vaccinee samples were obtained from the UK trials COV001 and COV002, which included a single-blind randomized controlled phase 2/3 trial of AZD1222 (ChAdOx1 nCoV-19) in healthy adults. For TCRbeta chain sequencing, PBMC samples from trial participants were taken at day 0 and at day 28 after the second dose.

The CDR3 regions of human TCRbeta chains were analyzed by immunosequencing. In the source study's methods: Repertoire TCRs were matched against a reference library of SARS-CoV-2-specific TCRs generated with the MIRA antigen-specificity platform. Breadth was defined as the fraction of unique TCRs that were SARS-CoV-2-associated. Depth was defined as the fraction of total T cells that were SARS-CoV-2-associated. Using the MIRA data, every spike-specific TCR was mapped to the spike region that the TCR reacted to and assigned to either a CD4 or a CD8 class. Log10-transformed breadth and depth values were compared by one-way ANOVA with Sidak's multiple comparisons tests. Imported from immuneACCESS, the table was reduced by TCRdb to in-frame sequences with V and J called. These copies leave out some clones; in studies compared against another copy, an unresolved V gene accounts for under half, and the cause of the remainder is not known. That table supplies the V and J calls and clone size; D and trimming were determined from the DNA. The sample table shows around 200,000 clones, and more than 75% are seen once. The biggest ten clones account for 25% to 30% of the sample.

This specimen was peripheral blood, taken 28 days after the second AZD1222 dose. The TCR originated in an adult who received the AZD1222 COVID-19 vaccine. The chain links TRBV18 with TRBJ2-3, with no confident D gene call. The DNA sequence follows: TGTGCCAGCTCGCCAGGAGGCACAGATACGCAGTATTTT. Protein translation: CASSPGGTDTQYF.